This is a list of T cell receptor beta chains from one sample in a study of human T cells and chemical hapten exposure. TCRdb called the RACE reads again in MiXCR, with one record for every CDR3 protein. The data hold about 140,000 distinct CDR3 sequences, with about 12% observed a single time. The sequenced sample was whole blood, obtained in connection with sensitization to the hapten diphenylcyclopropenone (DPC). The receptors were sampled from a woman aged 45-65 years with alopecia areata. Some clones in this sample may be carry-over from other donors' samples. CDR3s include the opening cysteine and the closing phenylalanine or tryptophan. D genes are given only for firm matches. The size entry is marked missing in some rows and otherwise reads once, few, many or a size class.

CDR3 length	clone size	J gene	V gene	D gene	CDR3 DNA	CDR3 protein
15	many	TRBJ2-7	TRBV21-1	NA	TGTGCCAGCAGCTCGCAAAGGGCGGCCACCTACGAGCAGTACTTC	CASSSQRAATYEQYF
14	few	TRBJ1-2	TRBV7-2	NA	TGTGCCAGCAGCTTACGAGGGGTCTGGGATGGCTACACCTTC	CASSLRGVWDGYTF
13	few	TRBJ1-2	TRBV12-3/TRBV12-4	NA	TGTGCCAGCAGCCCCAGCGAGAGCTATGGCTACACCTTC	CASSPSESYGYTF
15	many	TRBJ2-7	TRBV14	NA	TGTGCCAGCAGCCAACTAGCGTCAAAGACCGCCGAGCAGTACTTC	CASSQLASKTAEQYF
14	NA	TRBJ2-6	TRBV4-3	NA	TGCGCCAGCAGCCAAGCTTCTGGGGCCAACGTCCTGACTTTC	CASSQASGANVLTF
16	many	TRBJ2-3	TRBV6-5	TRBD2	TGTGCCAGCAGCTCGCCGACTAGCCGGGCCACAGATACGCAGTATTTT	CASSSPTSRATDTQYF
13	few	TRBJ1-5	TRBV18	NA	TGTGCCAGCTCAGATCAGGGGAATCAGCCCCAGCATTTT	CASSDQGNQPQHF
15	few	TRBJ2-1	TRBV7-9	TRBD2	TGTGCCAGCAGATTCGCTAGCGGGGCCTACAATGAGCAGTTCTTC	CASRFASGAYNEQFF
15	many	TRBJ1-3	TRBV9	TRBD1	TGTGCCAGCAGCACCGGGACAGCCCCTGGAAACACCATATATTTT	CASSTGTAPGNTIYF
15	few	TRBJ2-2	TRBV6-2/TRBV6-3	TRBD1	TGTGCCAGCACCCTGGGACAGGGGGGCACCGGGGAGCTGTTTTTT	CASTLGQGGTGELFF
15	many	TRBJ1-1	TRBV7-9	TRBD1	TGTGCCAGCAGCTTAGAACCAGGGGGCAGAACTGAAGCTTTCTTT	CASSLEPGGRTEAFF
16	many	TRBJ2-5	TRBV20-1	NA	TGCAGTGCTAGACTGGACGGACGCTCGTACCAAGAGACCCAGTACTTC	CSARLDGRSYQETQYF
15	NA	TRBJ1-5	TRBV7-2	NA	TGTGCCAGCAGCTTAGCGGGGCAGAAAACACAGCCCCAGCATTTT	CASSLAGQKTQPQHF
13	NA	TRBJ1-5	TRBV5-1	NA	TGCGCCAGCAGCTTTCCGGCGGAGTCAGCCCAGCATTTT	CASSFPAESAQHF
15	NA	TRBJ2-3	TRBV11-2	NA	TGTGCCAGCAGCTTAGCGGGATCTAGCACAGATACGCAGTATTTT	CASSLAGSSTDTQYF
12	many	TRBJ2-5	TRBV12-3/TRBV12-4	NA	TGTGCCAGCAGTTTGGGAGCAGAGACCCAGTACTTC	CASSLGAETQYF
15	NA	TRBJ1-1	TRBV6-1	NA	TGTGCCAGCAGTGCCGGAGACAATCCTGGGACTGAAGCTTTCTTT	CASSAGDNPGTEAFF
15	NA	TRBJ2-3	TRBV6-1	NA	TGTGCCAGCAGTGAACCGGCAGCCAGCACAGATACGCAGTGTTTT	CASSEPAASTDTQCF
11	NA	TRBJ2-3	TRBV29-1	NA	TGCAGCGTTGCGTCCGCAGATACGCAGTATTTT	CSVASADTQYF
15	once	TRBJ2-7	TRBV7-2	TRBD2	TGTGCCAGCAGCCAAGCCGGGACTAGCGGATACGAGCAGTACTTC	CASSQAGTSGYEQYF
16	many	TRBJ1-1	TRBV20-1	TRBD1	TGCAGTGCTAGAAGTCCCGGGACAGGGCCGTTTACTGAAGCTTTCTTT	CSARSPGTGPFTEAFF
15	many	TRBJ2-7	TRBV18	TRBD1	TGTGCCAGCTCACAACGGGGACAGGGGGCCTACGAGCAGTACTTC	CASSQRGQGAYEQYF
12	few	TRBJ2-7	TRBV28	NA	TGTGCCAGCACCTTCGACGGATACGAGCAGTACTTC	CASTFDGYEQYF
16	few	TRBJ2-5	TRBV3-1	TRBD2	TGTGCCAGCAGCCGGTGGAGCGGGAGGGGGCAAGAGACCCAGTACTTC	CASSRWSGRGQETQYF
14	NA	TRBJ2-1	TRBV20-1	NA	TGCAGTGCTAGGGGTGGGGTTGTCTACAATGAGCAGTTCTTC	CSARGGVVYNEQFF
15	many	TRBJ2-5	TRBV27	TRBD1	TGTGCCAGCAGTCGTCCGGGACAGCCGAAAGAGACCCAGTACTTC	CASSRPGQPKETQYF
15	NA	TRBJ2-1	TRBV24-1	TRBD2	TGTGCCACCAGTGAGGGGGGGACGTCATCCAATGAGCAGTTCTTC	CATSEGGTSSNEQFF
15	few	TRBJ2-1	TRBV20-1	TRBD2	TGCAGTGCTAGAGTCAGCGGGAGAAGGTCCGAGGAGCAGTTCTTC	CSARVSGRRSEEQFF
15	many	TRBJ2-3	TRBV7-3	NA	TGTGCCAGCACCCTAAACCCTGACCGCCCAGATACGCAGTATTTT	CASTLNPDRPDTQYF
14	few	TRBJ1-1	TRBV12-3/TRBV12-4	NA	TGTGCCAGCAGGCCCGTTCTCCGGGACACTGAAGCTTTCTTT	CASRPVLRDTEAFF
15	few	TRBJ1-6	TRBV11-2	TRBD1	TGTGCCAGCAGCTTCCAGACAGGGCCAACGACACCCCTCCACTTT	CASSFQTGPTTPLHF
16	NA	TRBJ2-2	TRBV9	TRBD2	TGTGCCAGCAGCCCCGGGGGGGTAGGAAACACCGGGGAGCTGTTTTTT	CASSPGGVGNTGELFF
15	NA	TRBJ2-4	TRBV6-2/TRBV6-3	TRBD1	TGTGCCAGCAGTCCGACAGGGGTTGCCAAAAACATTCAGTACTTC	CASSPTGVAKNIQYF
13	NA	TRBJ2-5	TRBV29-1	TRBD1	TGCAGCGTGGGACAGGGGGGCCTAGAGACCCAGTACTTC	CSVGQGGLETQYF
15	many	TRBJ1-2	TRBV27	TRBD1	TGTGCCAGCAGTCTCCAGGGACAGGGGGCCGGTGGCTACACCTTC	CASSLQGQGAGGYTF
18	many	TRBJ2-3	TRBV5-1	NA	TGCGCCAGCAGCTTGGAACCTTTACTAGCCGCTAGCACAGATACGCAGTATTTT	CASSLEPLLAASTDTQYF
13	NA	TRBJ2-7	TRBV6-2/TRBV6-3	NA	TGTGCCAGCGCCCGTTCGAGCCTATACGAGCAGTACTTC	CASARSSLYEQYF
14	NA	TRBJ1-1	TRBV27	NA	TGTGCCAGCAGCCTACAGGGCTCGAACACTGAAGCTTTCTTT	CASSLQGSNTEAFF
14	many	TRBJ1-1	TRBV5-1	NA	TGCGCCAGCACCCATTGGGGGGGCAGGGATGAAGCTTTCTTT	CASTHWGGRDEAFF
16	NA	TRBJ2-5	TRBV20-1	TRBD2	TGCAGTGCCAGCACGGGGGCGGGAGGGCGCCAAGAGACCCAGTACTTC	CSASTGAGGRQETQYF
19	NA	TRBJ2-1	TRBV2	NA	TGTGCCAGCAGTGAATCGGGCGCGGGGCGGGCAGACTCCTACAATGAGCAGTTCTTC	CASSESGAGRADSYNEQFF
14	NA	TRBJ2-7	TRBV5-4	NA	TGTGCCAGCAGCCCTACCCGGGATTACTACGAGCAGTACTTC	CASSPTRDYYEQYF
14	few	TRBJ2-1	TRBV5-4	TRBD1	TGTGCCAGCAGCCTTTTCGACAGGGCCCAGGAGCAGTTCTTC	CASSLFDRAQEQFF
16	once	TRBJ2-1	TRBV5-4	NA	TGTGCCAGCAACTTGCGGACCCTAGTTGGGTACAATGAGCAGTTCTTC	CASNLRTLVGYNEQFF
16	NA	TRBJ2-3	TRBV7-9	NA	TGTGCCAGCAACGAAGGAACCGTGCCCAGCACAGATACGCAGTATTTT	CASNEGTVPSTDTQYF
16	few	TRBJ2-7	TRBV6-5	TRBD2	TGTGCCAGCAGTACAACTAGCGGGAGGGAAACCTACGAGCAGTACTTC	CASSTTSGRETYEQYF
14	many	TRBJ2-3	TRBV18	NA	TGTGCCAGCTCAGCTAGCGCTAGCACAGATACGCAGTATTTT	CASSASASTDTQYF
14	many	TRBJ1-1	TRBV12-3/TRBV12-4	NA	TGTGCCAGCAGTTTACGGGTTGGGAACACTGAAGCTTTCTTT	CASSLRVGNTEAFF
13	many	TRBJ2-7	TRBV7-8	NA	TGTGCCAGCAGCCCGGGATCTGGCTACGAGCAGTACTTC	CASSPGSGYEQYF
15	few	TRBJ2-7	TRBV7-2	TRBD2	TGTGCCAGCAGCCTCAACTCCCTAGCGGTGGAGGAGCAGTACTTC	CASSLNSLAVEEQYF
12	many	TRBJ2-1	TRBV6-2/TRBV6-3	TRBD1	TGTGCCAGCAGTTACGGTACAGGGGGCTCGTTCTTC	CASSYGTGGSFF